These T cell receptor beta chains were read from a single sample in a study of OX40 agonist ivuxolimab in advanced cancers. Sequencing was performed with immunoSEQ multiplex PCR; in TCRdb, only in-frame clones are kept and a portion is missing. The sample gives roughly 48,000 clones, around 84% of which show up once; 9% to 10% is in the top ten. The material sequenced was CD4+ or CD8+ T cells sorted from blood, taken in a trial of the OX40 agonist ivuxolimab. These receptors were obtained from an adult with an advanced solid tumor such as melanoma, head and neck, liver or kidney cancer. Both conserved end residues are part of each CDR3. The order of the fields is clone size, J gene, V gene, D gene, CDR3 DNA, CDR3 protein. A D gene is named only where the DNA matches it firmly. Rows give clone size only sometimes, using once, few, many, or a class for an expanded clone.

NA | TRBJ2-1 | TRBV5-1 | TRBD2 | TGCGCCAGCAGCCCCCGGACTAGCGGGATCGATGAGCAGTTCTTC | CASSPRTSGIDEQFF
NA | TRBJ1-4 | TRBV19 | NA | TGTGCCAGTAGTCCTTCGACCGCTACTAATGAAAAACTGTTTTTT | CASSPSTATNEKLFF
NA | TRBJ1-4 | TRBV10-2 | NA | TGCGCCAGCAAGGACAGCCCGAATGAAAAACTGTTTTTT | CASKDSPNEKLFF
once | TRBJ1-5 | TRBV5-1 | NA | TGCGCCAGCAGCTTGGGGCGACATCAGCCCCAGCATTTT | CASSLGRHQPQHF
NA | TRBJ2-7 | TRBV10-1 | NA | TGCGCCAGCAGTGAGTCGACTTCTAGAGACCAGTACTTC | CASSESTSRDQYF
NA | TRBJ2-7 | TRBV11-2 | NA | TGTGCCAGCAGCTCCGACAGGACATCCTACGAGCAGTACTTC | CASSSDRTSYEQYF
NA | TRBJ1-5 | TRBV28 | TRBD1 | TGTGCCAGTTCCCGACAGGGCTTCAATCAGCCCCAGCATTTT | CASSRQGFNQPQHF
NA | TRBJ2-3 | TRBV5-6 | NA | TGTGCCAGCAGTCGGTGGACCTCTAGCACAGATACGCAGTATTTT | CASSRWTSSTDTQYF
NA | TRBJ1-1 | TRBV18 | NA | TGTGCCAGCTCACCACGACAGCAATCAATGAACACTGAAGCTTTCTTT | CASSPRQQSMNTEAFF
NA | TRBJ2-7 | TRBV28 | NA | TGTGCCAGCAGTTTAATTATTCTGGGCTACGAGCAGTACTTC | CASSLIILGYEQYF
NA | TRBJ1-4 | TRBV5-1 | NA | TGCGCCAGCAGCTTGGGGATTTCAACTAATGAAAAACTGTTTTTT | CASSLGISTNEKLFF
once | TRBJ1-4 | TRBV6-5 | NA | TGTGCCAGCAGTTATATTAAGGCAGAGAAGAATGAAAAACTGTTTTTT | CASSYIKAEKNEKLFF
NA | TRBJ2-5 | TRBV18 | NA | TGTGCCAGCTCAACCCAAGAGACCCAGTACTTC | CASSTQETQYF
NA | TRBJ2-6 | TRBV18 | NA | TGTGCCAGTGGACAAACCTCTGGGGCCAACGTCCTGACTTTC | CASGQTSGANVLTF
few | TRBJ1-2 | TRBV7-9 | NA | TGTGCCAGCAGCTTAGGGGGCTTGGGCTACACCTTC | CASSLGGLGYTF
NA | TRBJ2-7 | TRBV19 | TRBD2 | TGTGCCAGTAGTAGAGGGACTAGCGGGATGAACGAGCAGTACTTC | CASSRGTSGMNEQYF
NA | TRBJ2-7 | TRBV7-6 | TRBD1 | TGTGCCAGCAGCTTAAGCAATGAGGGACAGCACTACGAGCAGTACTTC | CASSLSNEGQHYEQYF
NA | TRBJ2-3 | TRBV28 | NA | TGTGCCACCGGAGGCGGGACTAGCACAGATACGCAGTATTTT | CATGGGTSTDTQYF
NA | TRBJ1-1 | TRBV7-3 | NA | TGTGCCAGCAGCTCAGACAGGAACACTGAAGCTTTCTTT | CASSSDRNTEAFF
NA | TRBJ2-7 | TRBV10-2 | NA | TGCGCCAGCAGTGACCCCTCAGCGGCCCTCTACGAGCAGTACTTC | CASSDPSAALYEQYF
NA | TRBJ2-2 | TRBV18 | NA | TGTGCCAGCTCCCGAGGCCGGGAGCTGTTTTTT | CASSRGRELFF
NA | TRBJ2-2 | TRBV4-2 | NA | TGTGCCAGCAGCCAAGATCCCCCCGATAGCGGAAGAAACACCGGGGAGCTGTTTTTT | CASSQDPPDSGRNTGELFF
NA | TRBJ2-7 | TRBV25-1 | TRBD2 | TGTGCCAGCAGTGAGGGCGGGGGGCAGGGCCCCCGGGGTCGCGAGCAGTACTTC | CASSEGGGQGPRGREQYF
NA | TRBJ1-5 | TRBV5-1 | NA | TGCGCCAGCAGACGGACAGAGAGGAATAGCAATCAGCCCCAGCATTTT | CASRRTERNSNQPQHF
NA | TRBJ1-1 | TRBV7-3 | TRBD1 | TGTGCCAGCAGCTACGGGACAGCCACTGAAGCTTTCTTT | CASSYGTATEAFF
NA | TRBJ1-5 | TRBV5-4 | NA | TGTGCCAGCAGCTTGGATCTAGGTCAGCCCCAGCATTTT | CASSLDLGQPQHF
NA | TRBJ1-3 | TRBV30 | NA | TGTGCCTGGAGTGTTGGAACAGGGATCGGAAACACCATATATTTT | CAWSVGTGIGNTIYF
once | TRBJ1-1 | TRBV28 | NA | TGTGCCAGCATTTCGTCAGGGAGGGATAGCACTGAAGCTTTCTTT | CASISSGRDSTEAFF
NA | TRBJ2-2 | TRBV6-1 | TRBD2 | TGTGCCAGCATTGGACTAGCGGGAGAACCCGGGGAGCTGTTTTTT | CASIGLAGEPGELFF
NA | TRBJ1-1 | TRBV28 | NA | TGTGCCAGCAGTGGGACGGTGAACACTGAAGCTTTCTTT | CASSGTVNTEAFF
few | TRBJ1-1 | TRBV29-1 | NA | TGCAGCGTTGAGCGGTTAAACACTGAAGCTTTCTTT | CSVERLNTEAFF
NA | TRBJ1-1 | TRBV6-5 | NA | TGTGCCAGCACCACGCGGGGGTTGAACACTGAAGCTTTCTTT | CASTTRGLNTEAFF
NA | TRBJ1-1 | TRBV5-1 | NA | TGCGCCAGTAATCCCGGACGGCGAGGCACTGAAGCTTTCTTT | CASNPGRRGTEAFF
NA | TRBJ2-1 | TRBV20-1 | NA | TGCAGTGCTAGAGATTACAATGAGCAGTTCTTC | CSARDYNEQFF
NA | TRBJ1-2 | TRBV21-1 | NA | TGTGCCAGCGGGACCGGATCCCAGTTACCACCATTCTACACCTTC | CASGTGSQLPPFYTF
NA | TRBJ1-1 | TRBV6-5 | TRBD1 | TGTGCCAGCAGTTACGGCGGACAGGGGGCTGAAGCTTTCTTT | CASSYGGQGAEAFF
few | TRBJ1-2 | TRBV2 | NA | TGTGCCAGCAGTGAAGGGAACGGCTATGGCTACACCTTC | CASSEGNGYGYTF
NA | TRBJ2-7 | TRBV2 | NA | TGTGCCAGCAGTGAAGACATCGAGCAGTACTTC | CASSEDIEQYF
NA | TRBJ2-7 | TRBV5-4 | NA | TGTGCCAGCAGCTTGTTCTCGGAGAACGAGCAGTACTTC | CASSLFSENEQYF
NA | TRBJ2-1 | TRBV7-6 | NA | TGTGCCAGCAGCTCCCTATCGACCGGACGGGGGTCTTTTTCCCGCAATGAGCAGTTCTTC | CASSSLSTGRGSFSRNEQFF
NA | TRBJ2-5 | TRBV6-1 | NA | TGTGCCAGCAGTGAAACGGTAGGGTGGACCCAGTACTTC | CASSETVGWTQYF
NA | TRBJ2-3 | TRBV5-1 | TRBD1 | TGCGCCAGCGCCACAGACAGGGGCCCGACAGATACGCAGTATTTT | CASATDRGPTDTQYF
NA | TRBJ2-7 | TRBV7-8 | TRBD2 | TGTGCCAGCAGCACCGCCGGGACTACCTTTTTGGAGCAGTACTTC | CASSTAGTTFLEQYF
few | TRBJ2-5 | TRBV7-3 | NA | TGTGCCAGCAGCTTAAATTCGGGGTTCCAAGAGACCCAGTACTTC | CASSLNSGFQETQYF
few | TRBJ2-1 | TRBV5-1 | NA | TGCGCCAGCAGCTTGGACCGGGGGTATGAGCAGTTCTTC | CASSLDRGYEQFF
NA | TRBJ1-1 | TRBV9 | NA | TGTGCCAGCAGCGTAGTCACAGGGAGGCTCGCTGAAGCTTTCTTT | CASSVVTGRLAEAFF
NA | TRBJ2-6 | TRBV4-2 | NA | TGTGCCAGCAGCCAAGGGCGTTCTGGGGCCAACGTCCTGACTTTC | CASSQGRSGANVLTF
NA | TRBJ2-3 | TRBV9 | TRBD1 | TGTGCCAGCACCAAGGGACAGAACACAGATACGCAGTATTTT | CASTKGQNTDTQYF
NA | TRBJ1-1 | TRBV2 | NA | TGTGCCAGCAGTGATAGTCTGTCGGGTACTGAAGCTTTCTTT | CASSDSLSGTEAFF
NA | TRBJ1-1 | TRBV19 | TRBD1 | TGTGCCAGTAGTTCTGGCAGGGGGATGAACACTGAAGCTTTCTTT | CASSSGRGMNTEAFF
NA | TRBJ2-5 | TRBV11-2 | TRBD2 | TGTGCCAGCAGCCTCGGGACTAGCGGGCCGTACCAAGAGACCCAGTACTTC | CASSLGTSGPYQETQYF
NA | TRBJ1-2 | TRBV19 | NA | TGTGCCAGTAGTATAACCGGGAGATACACCTTC | CASSITGRYTF
NA | TRBJ2-4 | TRBV18 | NA | TGTGCCAGCTCACCACCTCCAGCTAACATTCAGTACTTC | CASSPPPANIQYF